This T cell receptor (beta chain) is from a study of CD8+CD57+ T cells in acquired aplastic anemia. Per the germline V gene, CDR1 is SNHLY and CDR2 is FYNNEI. V dropped 4 bases and J dropped 4 bases, with 11 bases sitting between them. This CDR3 is built from 13 residues. The TCR beta profiling, which covered VDJ combination and CDR3 sequence, was carried out using genomic DNA as the template. TCRdb ran MiXCR on the reads and lists one entry per CDR3 protein. The sample contains over 150,000 distinct CDR3 sequences, about 52% of which appear only once. Patients sequenced had flow cytometry evidence of CD8+CD57+ cell expansion. Among the patients, none had received any therapy at the time of blood sampling.

This TCR was sampled from a human donor with aplastic anemia. The sequenced sample was sorted CD4+, CD8+, or CD8+CD57+ T cells (not recorded which) from PBMCs. The chain recombines TRBV2 with TRBJ2-7; the D gene is possibly TRBD2 (6 bases). The chain's CDR3 is CASSVGGFYEQYF. CDR3 DNA sequence: TGTGCCAGCAGTGTCGGAGGGTTTTACGAGCAGTACTTC.